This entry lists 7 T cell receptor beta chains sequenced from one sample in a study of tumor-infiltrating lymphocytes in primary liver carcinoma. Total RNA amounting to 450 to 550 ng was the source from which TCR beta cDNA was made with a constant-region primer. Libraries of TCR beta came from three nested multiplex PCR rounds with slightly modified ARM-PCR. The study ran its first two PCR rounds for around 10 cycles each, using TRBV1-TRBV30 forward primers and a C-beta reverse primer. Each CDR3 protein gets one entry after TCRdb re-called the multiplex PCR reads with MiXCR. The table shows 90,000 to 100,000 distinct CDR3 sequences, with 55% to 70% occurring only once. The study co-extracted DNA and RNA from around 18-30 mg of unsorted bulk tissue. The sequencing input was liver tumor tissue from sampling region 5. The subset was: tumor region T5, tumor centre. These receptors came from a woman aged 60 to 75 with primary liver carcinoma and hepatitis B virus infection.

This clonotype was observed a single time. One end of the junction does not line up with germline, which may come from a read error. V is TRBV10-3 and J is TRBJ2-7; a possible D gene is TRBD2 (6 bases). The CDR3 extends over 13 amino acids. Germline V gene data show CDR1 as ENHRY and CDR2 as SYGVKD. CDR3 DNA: TGTGCCACCCGGAGGGAACATGGAGGGGAGCAGTATTTC. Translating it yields CATRREHGGEQYF.

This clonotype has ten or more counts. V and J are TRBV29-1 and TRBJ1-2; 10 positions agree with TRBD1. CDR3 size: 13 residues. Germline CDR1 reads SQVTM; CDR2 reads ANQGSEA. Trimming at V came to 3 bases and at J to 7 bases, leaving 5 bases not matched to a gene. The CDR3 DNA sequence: TGCAGCGTTGACGACAGGGGGCTGGGTGGCTACACCTTC. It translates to CSVDDRGLGGYTF.

DNA of the CDR3: TGTGCCATCATTGAATCGCCGGAGGCTTACGAGCAGTACTTC. Translating it yields CAIIESPEAYEQYF. The gene calls are TRBV10-3 and TRBJ2-7, with D perhaps matching TRBD2 (5 bases). CDR3 size: 14 residues. Germline values: CDR1 ENHRY, CDR2 SYGVKD. The ends were cut back, 7 bases at V and 4 bases at J, with 17 bases in the middle.

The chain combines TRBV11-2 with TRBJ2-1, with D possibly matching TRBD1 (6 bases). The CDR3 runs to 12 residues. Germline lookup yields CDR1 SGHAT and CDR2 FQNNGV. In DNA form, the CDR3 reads TGTGTCAGTAGCTCAGGGGTGGGTGAGCAGTTCTTC. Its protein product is CVSSSGVGEQFF.

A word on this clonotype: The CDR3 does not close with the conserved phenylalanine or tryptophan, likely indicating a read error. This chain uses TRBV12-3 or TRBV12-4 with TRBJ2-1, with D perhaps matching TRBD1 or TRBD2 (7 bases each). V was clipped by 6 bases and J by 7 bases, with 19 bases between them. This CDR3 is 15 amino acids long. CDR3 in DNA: TGTGCCAGCAGGTGCCAGGGGGGGTTTAGGAATGAGCAGTTCATC. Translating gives CASRCQGGFRNEQFI.

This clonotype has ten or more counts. CDR3 DNA: TGTGCCAGCAGTTACCCCCCCCCTGACAGGGGCGGTCAAGCTGATACGCAGTATTTT. Amino acids: CASSYPPPDRGGQADTQYF. The chain recombines TRBV6-5 with TRBJ2-3, with 8 bases that match TRBD1. V lost 2 bases and J lost 6; bases outside the gene matches: 19. The CDR3 has 19 residues. Germline V CDR1 and CDR2: MNHEY, SVGAGI.

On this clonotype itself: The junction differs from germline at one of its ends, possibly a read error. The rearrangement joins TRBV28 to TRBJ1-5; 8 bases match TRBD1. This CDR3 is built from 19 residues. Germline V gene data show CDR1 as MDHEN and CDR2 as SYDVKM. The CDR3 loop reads CASSLVRGRGSFGNRPQHF. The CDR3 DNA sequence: TGTGCCAGCAGTTTAGTCAGGGGGCGTGGGTCATTCGGCAATCGGCCCCAGCATTTT. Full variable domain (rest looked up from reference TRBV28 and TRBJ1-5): DVKVTQSSRYLVKRTGEKVFLECVQDMDHENMFWYRQDPGLGLRLIYFSYDVKMKEKGDIPEGYSVSREKKERFSLILESASTNQTSMYLCASSLVRGRGSFGNRPQHFGDGTRLSIL.